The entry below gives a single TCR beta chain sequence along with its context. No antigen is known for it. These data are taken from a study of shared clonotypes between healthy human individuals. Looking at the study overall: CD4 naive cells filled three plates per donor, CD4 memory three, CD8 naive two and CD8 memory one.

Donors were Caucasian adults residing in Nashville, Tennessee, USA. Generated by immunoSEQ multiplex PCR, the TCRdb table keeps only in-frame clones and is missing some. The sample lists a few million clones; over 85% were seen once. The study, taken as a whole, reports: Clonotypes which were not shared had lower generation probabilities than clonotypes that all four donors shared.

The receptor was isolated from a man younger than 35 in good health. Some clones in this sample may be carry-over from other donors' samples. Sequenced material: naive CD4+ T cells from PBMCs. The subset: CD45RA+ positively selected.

The CDR3 DNA is TGTGCCAGCAGCATGGGACGGACCTCTGGGGCCAACGTCCTGACTTTC. It is translated as CASSMGRTSGANVLTF. The chain recombines TRBV5-6 with TRBJ2-6, with D perhaps TRBD1 or TRBD2 (5 bases each). V was pared by 4 bases and J by 0 bases, with 11 bases between. The CDR3 is made up of 16 amino acids. CDR1 is SGHDT, CDR2 YYEEEE, per germline. Looking up the rest from reference TRBV5-6 and TRBJ2-6 gives the full variable domain: DAGVTQSPTHLIKTRGQQVTLRCSPKSGHDTVSWYQQALGQGPQFIFQYYEEEERQRGNFPDRFSGHQFPNYSSELNVNALLLGDSALYLCASSMGRTSGANVLTFGAGSRLTVL.